This T cell receptor beta chain derives from a study of PD-1 blockade in classical Hodgkin lymphoma. Measured with immunoSEQ multiplex PCR; TCRdb has only the in-frame clones, and not every one. The sample has approximately 60,000 clones, approximately 88% seen once; the top ten hold under 15%. All trial patients relapsed after autologous stem cell transplantation. Sequencing used peripheral blood mononuclear cells (PBMCs), obtained at baseline. The clonotype originates from a human donor with classical Hodgkin lymphoma.

The CDR3 region has the DNA TGCAGCGTTAGTAAGGGGGAGGACTATGGCTACACCTTC. Translating gives CSVSKGEDYGYTF. The genes are TRBV29-1 and TRBJ1-2, with D possibly being TRBD1 (6 bases). Between the trimmed V and J ends, which lost 5 bases and 3 bases, there was a span of 13 bases. Germline lookup yields CDR1 SQVTM and CDR2 ANQGSEA. CDR3 length equals 13 residues.